Listed below are T cell receptor beta chains from one sample, sequenced in a study of T cells after yellow fever vaccination. MiXCR was run by TCRdb on the 5' RACE reads, yielding one entry per CDR3 protein. The sample has fewer than 500,000 distinct CDR3 sequences, over 15% seen once; the top ten hold about 18%. Sequencing was performed on PBMCs, taken before the yellow fever booster vaccination. These receptors were taken from a man aged 18-30 years who received the YFV17D yellow fever vaccine. CDR3s include the opening cysteine and the closing phenylalanine or tryptophan. Each record gives: J gene, clone size, V gene, CDR3 protein. Only some rows state a clone size, as once, few, many or a class for expanded clones.

j_call: TRBJ2-2; clone_size: -; v_call: TRBV13; cdr3_aa: CASSSPGRGELFF
j_call: TRBJ1-1; clone_size: many; v_call: TRBV12-3/TRBV12-4; cdr3_aa: CASSWDLEAFF
j_call: TRBJ1-5; clone_size: -; v_call: TRBV5-5; cdr3_aa: CASSLGHGQPQHF
j_call: TRBJ1-5; clone_size: few; v_call: TRBV24-1; cdr3_aa: CATSVLAWGHWAQHF
j_call: TRBJ2-2; clone_size: many; v_call: TRBV20-1; cdr3_aa: CSAGTGTGELFF
j_call: TRBJ2-5; clone_size: few; v_call: TRBV18; cdr3_aa: CASSGEGVWEETQYF
j_call: TRBJ2-1; clone_size: few; v_call: TRBV7-2; cdr3_aa: CASSLVHDSYNEQFF
j_call: TRBJ2-7; clone_size: many; v_call: TRBV20-1; cdr3_aa: CSAWTGKSYEQYF
j_call: TRBJ2-2; clone_size: few; v_call: TRBV20-1; cdr3_aa: CSATDPRQGPGELFF
j_call: TRBJ1-1; clone_size: -; v_call: TRBV20-1; cdr3_aa: CSARGFTGGRGTEAFF
j_call: TRBJ1-5; clone_size: few; v_call: TRBV4-1; cdr3_aa: CASSLSYRPRGQPQHF
j_call: TRBJ2-7; clone_size: -; v_call: TRBV27; cdr3_aa: CASSFGRGVHEQYF
j_call: TRBJ2-7; clone_size: few; v_call: TRBV6-5; cdr3_aa: CASSDDSHYEQYF
j_call: TRBJ2-3; clone_size: many; v_call: TRBV7-2; cdr3_aa: CASSYPQGSTDTQYF
j_call: TRBJ2-4; clone_size: -; v_call: TRBV20-1; cdr3_aa: CSATPRSGPRPGGNIQYF
j_call: TRBJ2-5; clone_size: -; v_call: TRBV5-1; cdr3_aa: CASSGGHGGGETQYF
j_call: TRBJ2-5; clone_size: -; v_call: TRBV6-6; cdr3_aa: CASSYRRGGVLQETQYF
j_call: TRBJ1-4; clone_size: -; v_call: TRBV3-1; cdr3_aa: CASSLAGPREKLFF
j_call: TRBJ1-3; clone_size: -; v_call: TRBV28; cdr3_aa: CASSLSGTGNTIYF
j_call: TRBJ1-2; clone_size: few; v_call: TRBV27; cdr3_aa: CASSTRENYGYTF
j_call: TRBJ1-3; clone_size: many; v_call: TRBV6-6; cdr3_aa: CASSDSDSFGNTIYF